These 14 T cell receptor beta chains came from one sample sequenced in a study of monozygotic twins with inflammatory bowel disease. TCRdb reprocessed the 5' RACE reads, with one entry per CDR3 protein and no DNA. The sample table includes about 300,000 distinct CDR3 sequences. The sample taken for sequencing was blood. The receptors derive from a human donor with ulcerative colitis or Crohn's disease, or a healthy co-twin of an affected twin (not recorded which).

The rearrangement uses TRBV18 and TRBJ2-7; TCRdb returns TRBD1, unconfirmable since there is no DNA. Germline CDR1 reads KGHSH; CDR2 reads LQKENI. There are 15 residues in the CDR3. The CDR3 loop is CASSPRPQPIFEQYF.

The chain has TRBV19 and TRBJ1-1; TCRdb reports TRBD1, a call that lacks DNA to check it against. Germline V gene sequence: CDR1 LNHDA, CDR2 SQIVND (reference sequence). The CDR3 has 14 residues. CDR3: CASSPKLGGREAFF.

V is TRBV3-1 and J is TRBJ1-1. This CDR3 is built from 13 residues. The germline gives CDR1 LGHDT, CDR2 YNNKEL (reference sequence). The CDR3 region is CASSQLRSVEAFF.

The chain joins TRBV7-2 to TRBJ1-1. CDR1 SGHTA and CDR2 FQGNSA come from the germline V gene. The CDR3 is made up of 14 amino acids. The CDR3 loop reads CATYKGGSNTEAFF.

The rearrangement uses TRBV6-2 or TRBV6-3 and TRBJ2-1; TCRdb proposes TRBD2, but this gene call is untestable without DNA. The germline V gene has CDR1 MNHEY and CDR2 SVGEGT. The CDR3 loop spans 16 amino acids. CDR3 amino acids: CASSYSETSGKNEQFF.

The chain carries TRBV7-2 and TRBJ2-3. The CDR3 extends over 15 amino acids. Germline loops: CDR1 SGHTA, CDR2 FQGNSA. CDR3 region: CASSLALTRADTQYF.

V and J are TRBV14 and TRBJ2-5. The CDR3 spans 15 residues. The V gene's germline CDR1 is SGHDN and CDR2 FVKESK. This CDR3 is CASSQDPRNRETQYF.

V gene TRBV25-1 combines with J gene TRBJ2-1; TCRdb designates TRBD2, a call that cannot be tested without DNA. Germline CDR1 and CDR2: MGHDK and SYGVNS. The CDR3 extends over 14 amino acids. The CDR3 reads CASNKDGLVREQFF.

The genes are TRBV5-6 and TRBJ2-3; TCRdb names TRBD2, which stays unverified in the absence of DNA. Germline loops: CDR1 SGHDT, CDR2 YYEEEE. This CDR3 region has 14 residues. The CDR3 sequence: CASSTYSQGLAQYF.

The chain uses TRBV6-1 and TRBJ2-1. Germline CDR1 reads MNHNS; CDR2 reads SASEGT. This CDR3 is 15 amino acids long. The CDR3 is CASIETGSNYNEQFF.

The rearrangement joins TRBV5-1 to TRBJ1-1; no DNA is available, so the TRBD1 call from TCRdb remains unchecked. The germline V gene encodes CDR1 SGHRS and CDR2 YFSETQ. The CDR3 loop spans 13 amino acids. The CDR3 region is CASSLVGSPEAFF.

This chain uses TRBV19 with TRBJ1-5; TCRdb reports TRBD1, a call that lacks DNA to check it against. The germline gives CDR1 LNHDA, CDR2 SQIVND (reference sequence). The CDR3 consists of 16 residues. The CDR3 loop is CASKRDGRGVGQPQHF.

The J gene is TRBJ1-4, the V gene TRBV18; TCRdb names TRBD1, which stays unverified in the absence of DNA. Germline V lookup: CDR1 KGHSH, CDR2 LQKENI. The CDR3 loop spans 16 amino acids. The CDR3 sequence: CASSPTSTVTNEKLFF.

The chain couples TRBV10-3 to TRBJ2-3; TCRdb picks TRBD2, but there is no DNA to check that call. CDR1 is ENHRY and CDR2 is SYGVKD in the germline V gene. The CDR3 length is 16 residues. The CDR3 reads CAISLSSGGTTDTQYF.